A single T cell receptor beta chain is shown here with its context. This sample is part of a study of blood T cell repertoires in COVID-19. Overall study context: Acute-phase and convalescent COVID-19 samples originated in the United States, Italy and Spain. PBMCs, B-cell-depleted T cells, or T cells were the source of the cDNA or gDNA that made up the material.

Germline V gene sequence: CDR1 SGHNT, CDR2 YYREEE (reference sequence). CDR3 size: 16 residues. The V and J ends lost 0 bases and 0 bases respectively, with 12 bases between them. Per the original methods: Quantification of nucleated cells was approximated via reference gene primer amplification. Sequencing was performed with immunoSEQ multiplex PCR; in TCRdb, only in-frame clones are kept and a portion is missing. V and J calls and clone size are those listed in that table; D and trimming were worked out from the DNA. The table includes 120,000 to 150,000 clones, approximately 81% detected once. The sequenced sample consisted of peripheral blood. This chain joins TRBV5-4 and TRBJ2-5, with D maybe TRBD1 (5 bases). This clonotype originated in a human donor with acute or convalescent COVID-19. The donor label of this sample is uncertain. The CDR3, as DNA: TGTGCCAGCAGCTTGGGTGGGGCGAATAACCAAGAGACCCAGTACTTC. Its protein is CASSLGGANNQETQYF.